A single T cell receptor beta chain is shown here with its context. What it binds is unknown. Peripheral blood and lesional scalp punch biopsies came from alopecia areata patients. Sequencing templates came from extracted RNA that was reverse transcribed into cDNA. Profiled with immunoSEQ multiplex PCR; TCRdb holds only in-frame clones, not every one. This sample carries some 120,000 clones, around 60% of them seen once, and the ten largest clones take 4.5%. This sample stems from a study of CD8+ T cells in alopecia areata. In the study overall: Twice daily, treated patients received 5 to 10 mg of oral tofacitinib.

Study observations and caveats: For lesional scalp, especially alopecia totalis/universalis, clonality was higher than in normal scalp.

Per germline, CDR1 SEHNR and CDR2 FQNEAQ (reference sequence). Trimming took 0 bases from V and 4 from J; bases not matched to a gene: 8. The CDR3 spans 17 residues. The sequencing here drew on CD4+ T cells sorted from blood, taken at week 0. The receptor comes from a human donor with alopecia areata. The chain uses TRBV7-9 and TRBJ2-1, with 8 positions matching TRBD2. CDR3 protein: CASSLARGLVAYNEQFF. CDR3 nucleotides: TGTGCCAGCAGCTTAGCTCGGGGACTAGTGGCTTACAATGAGCAGTTCTTC.